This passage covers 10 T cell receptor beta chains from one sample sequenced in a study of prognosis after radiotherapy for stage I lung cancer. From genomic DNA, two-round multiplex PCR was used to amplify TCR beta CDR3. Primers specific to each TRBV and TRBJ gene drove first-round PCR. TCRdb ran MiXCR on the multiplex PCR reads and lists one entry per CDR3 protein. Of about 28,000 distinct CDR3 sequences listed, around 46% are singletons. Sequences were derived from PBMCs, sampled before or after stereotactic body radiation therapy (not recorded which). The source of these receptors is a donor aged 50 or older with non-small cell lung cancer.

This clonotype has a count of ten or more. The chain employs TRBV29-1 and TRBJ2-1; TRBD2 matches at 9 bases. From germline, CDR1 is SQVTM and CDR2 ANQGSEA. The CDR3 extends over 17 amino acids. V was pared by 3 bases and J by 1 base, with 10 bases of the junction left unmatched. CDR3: CSVEGVAGDISYNEQFF. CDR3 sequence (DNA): TGCAGCGTTGAGGGGGTAGCGGGAGACATTTCCTACAATGAGCAGTTCTTC.

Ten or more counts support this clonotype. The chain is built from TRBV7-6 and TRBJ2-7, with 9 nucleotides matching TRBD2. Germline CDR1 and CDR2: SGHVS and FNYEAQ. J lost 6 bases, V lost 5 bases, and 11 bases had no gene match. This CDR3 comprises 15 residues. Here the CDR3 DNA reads TGTGCCAGCAGCAAAGATAGCGGGGGCCTGGGCGAGCAGTACTTC. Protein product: CASSKDSGGLGEQYF.

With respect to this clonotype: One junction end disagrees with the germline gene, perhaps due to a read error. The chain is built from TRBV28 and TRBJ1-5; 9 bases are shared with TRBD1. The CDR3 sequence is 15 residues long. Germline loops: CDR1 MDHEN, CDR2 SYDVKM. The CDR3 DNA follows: TGTGCCAGCAGTATGATAGGGACAGGGCATCAGCCCCAGAATTTT. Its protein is CASSMIGTGHQPQNF.

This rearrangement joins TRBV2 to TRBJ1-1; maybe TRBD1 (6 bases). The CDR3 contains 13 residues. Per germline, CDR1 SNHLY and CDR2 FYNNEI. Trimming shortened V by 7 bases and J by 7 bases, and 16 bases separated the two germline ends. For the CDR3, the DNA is TGTGCCAGCAAGGGACATGGGTCAATTGAAGCTTTCTTT. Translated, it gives CASKGHGSIEAFF.

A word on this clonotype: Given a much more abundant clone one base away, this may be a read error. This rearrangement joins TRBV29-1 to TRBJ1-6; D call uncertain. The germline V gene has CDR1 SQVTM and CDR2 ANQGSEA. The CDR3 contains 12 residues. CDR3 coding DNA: TGCAGCGTTTCCTCGGGTGATTCACACCTCCACTTT. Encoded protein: CSVSSGDSHLHF.

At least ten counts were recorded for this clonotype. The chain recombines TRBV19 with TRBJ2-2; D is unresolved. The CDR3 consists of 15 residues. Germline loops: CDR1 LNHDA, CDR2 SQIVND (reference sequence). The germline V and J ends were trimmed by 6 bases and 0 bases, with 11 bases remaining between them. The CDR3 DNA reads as TGTGCCAGTAGAAAATCTAGAACGAACACCGGGGAGCTGTTTTTT. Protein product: CASRKSRTNTGELFF.

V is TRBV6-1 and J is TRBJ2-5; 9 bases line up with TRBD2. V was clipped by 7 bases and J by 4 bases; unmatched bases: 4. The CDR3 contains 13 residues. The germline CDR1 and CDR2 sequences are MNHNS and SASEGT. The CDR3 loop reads CASMRGGVETQYF. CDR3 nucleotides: TGTGCCAGCATGCGGGGGGGAGTAGAGACCCAGTACTTC.

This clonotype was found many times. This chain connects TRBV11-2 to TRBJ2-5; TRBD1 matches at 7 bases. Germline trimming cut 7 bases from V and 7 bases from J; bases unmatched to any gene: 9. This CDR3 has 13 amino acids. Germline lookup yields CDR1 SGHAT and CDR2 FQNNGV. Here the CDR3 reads CASTLDRAGTQYF. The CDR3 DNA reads TGTGCCAGCACTCTCGACAGGGCGGGGACCCAGTACTTC.

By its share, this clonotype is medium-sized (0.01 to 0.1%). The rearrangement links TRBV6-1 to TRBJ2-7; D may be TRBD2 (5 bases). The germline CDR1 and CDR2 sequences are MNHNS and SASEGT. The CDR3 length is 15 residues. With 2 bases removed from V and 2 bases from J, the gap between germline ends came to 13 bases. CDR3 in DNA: TGTGCCAGCAGTGAAAACCTAGCCGTCACCTACGAGCAGTACTTC. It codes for CASSENLAVTYEQYF.

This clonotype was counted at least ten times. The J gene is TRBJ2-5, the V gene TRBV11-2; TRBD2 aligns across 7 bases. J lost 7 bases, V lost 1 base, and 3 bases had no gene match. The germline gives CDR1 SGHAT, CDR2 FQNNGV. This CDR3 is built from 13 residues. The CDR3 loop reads CASSLVGGGTQYF. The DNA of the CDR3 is TGTGCCAGCAGCTTAGTTGGCGGGGGGACCCAGTACTTC.